The T cell receptor (beta chain) under discussion was sequenced for a study of T cells in Graves' hyperthyroidism and ophthalmopathy. Many counts were recorded for this clonotype. What it recognizes is unknown. Patients were excluded for uncontrolled infection, other autoimmune disease, pregnancy or lactation. Source material for PBMCs was 10 ml fresh peripheral blood. It was RNA transcripts that yielded the amplified TCR beta CDR3 regions. The TCR CDR3 was amplified in a first-round RT-PCR using the HTBI primer set. Using its own MiXCR run on the multiplex PCR reads, TCRdb lists one record per CDR3 protein. The sample has 600,000 to 700,000 distinct CDR3 sequences; roughly 15% are singletons. The CDR3 has 12 residues. Germline-derived CDR1 and CDR2 are SGHTA and FQGNSA. Trimming cost V 7 bases and J 11 bases, with 17 bases left between them. Findings of the study overall: Researchers found most expanded thyroid clonotypes above 0.001 in blood as well.

This TCR came from a woman aged 35 to 49 with Graves' ophthalmopathy. Sequencing used blood. The rearrangement uses TRBV7-2 and TRBJ1-1; D possibly corresponds to TRBD1 (5 bases). For the CDR3, the DNA is TGTGCCAGCACCCTCGGTCGGGGGTTGGCTTTCTTT. Translating it yields CASTLGRGLAFF.